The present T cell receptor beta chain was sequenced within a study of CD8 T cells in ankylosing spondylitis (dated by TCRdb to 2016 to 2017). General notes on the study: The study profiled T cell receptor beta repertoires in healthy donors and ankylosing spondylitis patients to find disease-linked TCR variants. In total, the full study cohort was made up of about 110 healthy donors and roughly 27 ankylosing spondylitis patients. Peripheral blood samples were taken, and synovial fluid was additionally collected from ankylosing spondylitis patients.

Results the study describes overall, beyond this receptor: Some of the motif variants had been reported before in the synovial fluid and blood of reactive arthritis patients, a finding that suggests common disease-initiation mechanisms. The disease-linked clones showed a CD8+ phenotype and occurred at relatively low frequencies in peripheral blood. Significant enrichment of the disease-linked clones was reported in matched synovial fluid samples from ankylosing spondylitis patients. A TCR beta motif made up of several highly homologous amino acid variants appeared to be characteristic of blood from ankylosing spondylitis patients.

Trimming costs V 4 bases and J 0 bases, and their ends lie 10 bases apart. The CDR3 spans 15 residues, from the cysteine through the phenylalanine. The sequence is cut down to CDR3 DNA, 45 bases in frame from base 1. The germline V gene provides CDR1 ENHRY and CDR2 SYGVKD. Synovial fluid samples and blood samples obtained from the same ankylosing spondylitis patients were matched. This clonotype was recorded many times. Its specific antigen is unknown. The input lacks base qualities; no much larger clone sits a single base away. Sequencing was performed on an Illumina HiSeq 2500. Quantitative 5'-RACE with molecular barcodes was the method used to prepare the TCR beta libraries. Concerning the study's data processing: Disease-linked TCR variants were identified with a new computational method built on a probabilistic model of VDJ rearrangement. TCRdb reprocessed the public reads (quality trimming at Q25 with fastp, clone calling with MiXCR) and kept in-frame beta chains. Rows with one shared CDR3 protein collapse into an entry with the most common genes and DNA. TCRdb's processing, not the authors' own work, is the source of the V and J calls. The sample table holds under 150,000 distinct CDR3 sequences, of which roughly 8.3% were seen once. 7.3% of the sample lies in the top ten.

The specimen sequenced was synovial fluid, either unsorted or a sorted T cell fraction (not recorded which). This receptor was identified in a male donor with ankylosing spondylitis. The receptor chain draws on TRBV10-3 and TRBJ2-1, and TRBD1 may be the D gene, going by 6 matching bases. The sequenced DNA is TGTGCCATCAGTGGAGGACAGAGCTCCTACAATGAGCAGTTCTTC. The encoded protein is CAISGGQSSYNEQFF.